One sample yielded the 23 T cell receptor beta chains listed below, sequenced in a study of cytomegalovirus exposure and HLA in healthy donors. With 60 Vbeta and 13 Jbeta primers, the PCR was carried out. Method: immunoSEQ multiplex PCR; TCRdb's copy keeps in-frame clones and lacks some. Among roughly 130,000 clones listed, roughly 88% were seen once. The sample taken for sequencing was PBMCs. These receptors came from a man between 45 and 60 years old in good health and CMV-seronegative.

The rearrangement links TRBV30 to TRBJ2-7; TRBD2 aligns across 11 bases. The germline V gene encodes CDR1 GTSNPN and CDR2 SVGIG (reference sequence). Unmatched junction bases numbered 10, after V lost 4 bases and J lost 2 bases. There are 16 residues in the CDR3. The CDR3 DNA reads as TGTGCCTGGAAAGGGCCTAGCGGGGGGTCTACCTACGAGCAGTACTTC. Protein: CAWKGPSGGSTYEQYF.

The table lists this clone with a count of one. The chain couples TRBV6-5 to TRBJ1-2; a possible D gene is TRBD1 (6 bases). The CDR3 covers 15 residues. Trimming removed 4 bases at V and 4 bases at J, with 16 bases between. Germline V gene lookup returns CDR1 MNHEY and CDR2 SVGAGI. In DNA form, the CDR3 reads TGTGCCAGCAGTTCCTCCCTTCAGGGGAGCTATGGCTACACCTTC. It translates to CASSSSLQGSYGYTF.

The chain has TRBV7-8 and TRBJ2-7; 9 bases are shared with TRBD1. Germline CDR1 and CDR2: SGHVS and FQNEAQ. J gave up 1 base and V 2 bases, and 9 bases lay outside the gene matches. The CDR3 consists of 17 residues. The CDR3 bases are TGTGCCAGCAGCTTAAAAAGGACAGGGGACCCGTCCTACGAGCAGTACTTC. It codes for CASSLKRTGDPSYEQYF.

The rearrangement uses TRBV6-6 and TRBJ2-7; 8 bases line up with TRBD2. Germline V gene lookup returns CDR1 MNHNY and CDR2 SVGAGI (reference sequence). V shed 6 bases and J 1 base; nucleotides not matched to a gene: 11. The CDR3 spans 16 residues. CDR3 loop: CASSSSAGGGSYEQYF. The CDR3 region has the DNA TGTGCCAGCAGCTCCTCCGCGGGCGGGGGGTCCTACGAGCAGTACTTC.

The chain's CDR3 is CASSEWDRVDQPQHF. CDR3 sequence (DNA): TGTGCCAGCAGTGAGTGGGACAGGGTTGATCAGCCCCAGCATTTT. The V call is TRBV2, the J call TRBJ1-5; TRBD1 matches at 9 bases. Losses at the gene ends were 3 bases for V and 5 bases for J; bases not matched to a gene: 5. The CDR3 loop spans 15 amino acids. Germline CDR1 reads SNHLY; CDR2 reads FYNNEI.

The chain is built from TRBV7-9 and TRBJ2-3; 8 bases line up with TRBD2. Germline CDR1 is SEHNR and CDR2 is FQNEAQ (reference sequence). This CDR3 has 15 residues. The ends lost 2 bases at V and 10 bases at J; junction bases unmatched: 11. In DNA, the CDR3 is TGTGCCAGCAGCTTACATCAGGAAGCGGGGGAGGCGCAGTATTTT. Its protein is CASSLHQEAGEAQYF.

This clone was seen a few times. The chain is built from TRBV11-3 and TRBJ2-2; D is unresolved. Germline V lookup: CDR1 SGHNT, CDR2 YENEEA. The CDR3 loop spans 12 amino acids. V lost 3 bases and J 7 bases, leaving 6 bases between the germline ends. As DNA, the CDR3 is TGTGCCAGCAGCTTTAGTTTCGGGGAGCTGTTTTTT. It codes for CASSFSFGELFF.

The V gene is TRBV4-3, the J gene TRBJ2-5; 14 bases are shared with TRBD2. The J call is uncertain, as TRBJ2-7 better fits the DNA end. Germline V gives CDR1 LGHNA, CDR2 YSLEER. CDR3 size: 17 residues. Here the CDR3 DNA reads TGCGCCAGCAGCCCTGGACTAGCGGGGGGCCTAAACTACGAGCAGTACTTC. It is translated as CASSPGLAGGLNYEQYF.

The V and J genes are TRBV11-2 and TRBJ2-7; 8 positions match TRBD1. CDR1 SGHAT and CDR2 FQNNGV come from the germline V gene. The CDR3 runs to 18 residues. With 5 bases clipped from V and 2 bases from J, the junction kept 17 bases outside the gene matches. CDR3 coding DNA: TGTGCCAGCAGCCGCAGACCCCCCCGGGACAGGCAAACCTACGAGCAGTACTTC. Protein product: CASSRRPPRDRQTYEQYF.

The chain uses TRBV27 and TRBJ1-2; 7 bases line up with TRBD1. Per the germline V gene, CDR1 is MNHEY and CDR2 is SMNVEV (reference sequence). V dropped 9 bases and J dropped 8; count of bases not matched to a gene: 15. The CDR3 loop spans 14 amino acids. Here the CDR3 reads CASKNRDSRRGYTF. CDR3 bases: TGTGCCAGTAAAAACCGGGACAGCCGTCGGGGCTACACCTTC.

This clone was detected once. V and J are TRBV4-2 and TRBJ1-3; no clear D. V dropped 0 bases and J dropped 3 bases, with 3 bases sitting between them. Germline V gives CDR1 LGHNA, CDR2 YNFKEQ. The CDR3 contains 13 residues. CDR3 loop: CASSQDLGNTIYF. CDR3 DNA: TGTGCCAGCAGCCAAGATCTTGGAAACACCATATATTTT.

The chain is built from TRBV4-2 and TRBJ2-1; 12 nucleotides match TRBD2. After removal of 0 bases from V and 9 bases from J, the junction contained 12 bases not matched to a gene. The length of the CDR3 is 18 residues. In germline, CDR1 is LGHNA, CDR2 YNFKEQ. The chain's CDR3 is CASSQDRLAGELRGEQFF. For the CDR3, the DNA is TGTGCCAGCAGCCAAGACCGACTAGCGGGGGAGCTTAGGGGTGAGCAGTTCTTC.

The rearrangement joins TRBV19 to TRBJ1-1, with TRBD1 matching 8 bases. This CDR3 has 14 amino acids. J lost 5 bases, V lost 3 bases, and 5 bases had no gene match. Germline V CDR1 and CDR2: LNHDA, SQIVND (reference sequence). CDR3 nucleotide sequence: TGTGCCAGTAGTATTGGACAGGGAGGGACTGAAGCTTTCTTT. This sequence encodes CASSIGQGGTEAFF.

The V and J genes are TRBV18 and TRBJ2-7, with TRBD1 identical over 9 bases. Germline assignment: CDR1 KGHSH and CDR2 LQKENI. This CDR3 is 16 amino acids long. J gave up 3 bases and V 3 bases, and 9 bases lay outside the gene matches. CDR3 loop: CASSPGTGKMDYEQYF. Written as DNA, the CDR3 is TGTGCCAGCTCACCTGGGACAGGGAAGATGGACTACGAGCAGTACTTC. Together with reference TRBV18 and TRBJ2-7, the CDR3 gives the full variable domain: NAGVMQNPRHLVRRRGQEARLRCSPMKGHSHVYWYRQLPEEGLKFMVYLQKENIIDESGMPKERFSAEFPKEGPSILRIQQVVRGDSAAYFCASSPGTGKMDYEQYFGPGTRLTVT.

V gene TRBV27 combines with J gene TRBJ1-1, with TRBD1 as a possible D gene (5 bases). From germline, CDR1 is MNHEY and CDR2 SMNVEV (reference sequence). Trimming stripped 5 bases from V and 1 base from J, with 8 bases between. The CDR3 runs to 13 residues. The CDR3 DNA reads TGTGCCAGCAGTCCCCAGGGGAACACTGAAGCTTTCTTT. This codes for CASSPQGNTEAFF.

This chain connects TRBV29-1 to TRBJ1-2; 7 nucleotides match TRBD1. The CDR3 has 12 amino acids. Germline CDR1 and CDR2: SQVTM and ANQGSEA. With V trimmed by 4 bases and J by 6 bases, 5 bases remained unmatched. The CDR3 DNA reads as TGCAGCGTTGGGAGGGGGCGGGATGGCTACACCTTC. As protein: CSVGRGRDGYTF.

The J gene is TRBJ2-3, the V gene TRBV6-4; no clear D. The V gene's germline CDR1 is MRHNA and CDR2 SNTAGT. V lost 0 bases to trimming and J lost 4 bases, with 8 bases between them. The length of the CDR3 is 14 residues. This CDR3 reads CASSDSRRSDTQYF. Written as DNA, the CDR3 is TGTGCCAGCAGTGACTCGAGGAGATCAGATACGCAGTATTTT.

The gene calls are TRBV6-1 and TRBJ1-5, with 7 bases lining up with TRBD1. V trimming: 4 bases; J trimming: 4 bases; junction bases outside the gene matches: 4. The CDR3 has 14 residues. Germline CDR1 is MNHNS and CDR2 is SASEGT. The CDR3 nucleotides read TGTGCCAGCAGTGTTCGACAGGGTAATCAGCCCCAGCATTTT. Translating it yields CASSVRQGNQPQHF.

The count of this clone is one. The chain is built from TRBV5-8 and TRBJ2-7, with D possibly TRBD1 on 6 matching bases. The germline V gene encodes CDR1 SGHTS and CDR2 YDEGEE. The germline V and J ends were trimmed by 4 bases and 3 bases, with 17 bases remaining between them. This CDR3 comprises 15 residues. CDR3 in amino acids: CASSTAGTIFYEQYF. Here the CDR3 DNA reads TGTGCCAGCAGCACCGCCGGGACAATTTTCTACGAGCAGTACTTC.

This clone occurred a few times. The chain is built from TRBV5-5 and TRBJ1-5; D may be TRBD1 (6 bases). V lost 4 bases and J lost 0, with 17 bases in between. The CDR3 extends over 17 amino acids. From germline, CDR1 is SGHKS and CDR2 YYEKEE (reference sequence). CDR3 nucleotides: TGTGCCAGCAGCCCCCTGCAGGGGACCCATAGCAATCAGCCCCAGCATTTT. The encoded protein is CASSPLQGTHSNQPQHF.

Comment on this clone: This sample also contains other DNA sequences that code for the same CDR3. The chain joins TRBV5-1 to TRBJ1-5; D is uncertain. The V end was cut by 0 bases, the J end by 5 bases, with 12 bases between. The germline V gene encodes CDR1 SGHRS and CDR2 YFSETQ. This CDR3 has 15 residues. CDR3 coding DNA: TGCGCCAGCAGCTTGGGCGCGACGGGAGATCAGCCCCAGCATTTT. Encoded protein: CASSLGATGDQPQHF.

The chain joins TRBV19 to TRBJ1-4; D remains unclear. There are 15 residues in the CDR3. V shed 7 bases and J shed 7 bases, with 19 bases lying between them. In germline, CDR1 is LNHDA, CDR2 SQIVND (reference sequence). In nucleotides, the CDR3 is TGTGCCAGTAAAGGCAGGAGGCTTCAGGCTGAAAAACTGTTTTTT. Residues: CASKGRRLQAEKLFF.

The rearrangement uses TRBV2 and TRBJ1-1; 8 bases agree with TRBD1. In germline, CDR1 is SNHLY, CDR2 FYNNEI. This CDR3 region has 16 residues. V was clipped by 0 bases and J by 4 bases; unmatched bases: 7. CDR3 bases: TGTGCCAGCAGTGAAGCCTTGCCAGGACAGGGCACTGAAGCTTTCTTT. Protein: CASSEALPGQGTEAFF.